These 5 T cell receptor beta chains share one sample of origin, sequenced in a study of tumor-infiltrating lymphocytes in primary liver carcinoma. Reverse transcription of approximately 520 ng total RNA with a constant-region primer produced TCR beta cDNA. Modified slightly, ARM-PCR produced TCR beta libraries over three nested multiplex PCR rounds. Each of the first two PCR rounds ran roughly 9 cycles with TRBV1-TRBV30 forward and C-beta reverse primers. In TCRdb, the multiplex PCR reads were re-called with MiXCR into one record per CDR3 protein. Of fewer than 350,000 distinct CDR3 sequences detected, 65% appear once; the ten largest clones hold around 9.5%. Germline DNA was extracted alongside blood RNA, which was obtained from unsorted whole blood. The sequenced sample consisted of peripheral blood. These receptors were taken from a man aged 35-49 years with primary liver carcinoma and hepatitis B virus infection.

This chain links TRBV28 with TRBJ1-1; 9 bases line up with TRBD1. Germline V gene lookup returns CDR1 MDHEN and CDR2 SYDVKM. V shed 5 bases and J 7 bases; nucleotides not matched to a gene: 14. The CDR3 length is 16 residues. The chain's CDR3 is CASSPPRDRVSSEAFF. The DNA of the CDR3 is TGTGCCAGCAGTCCACCCCGGGACAGGGTTAGCAGTGAAGCTTTCTTT.

Concerning this clonotype: Just one base apart from a much larger clone, this may be a read error. The chain recombines TRBV6-5 with TRBJ1-2, with no clear D. Germline loops: CDR1 MNHEY, CDR2 SVGAGI. The CDR3 is 13 residues long. The CDR3 sequence: CACSFAANYGYTF. As DNA, the CDR3 is TGTGCCTGCAGTTTTGCAGCAAACTATGGCTACACCTTC.

In this sample, this clonotype turned up many times. The V call is TRBV11-1, the J call TRBJ2-1, with 12 bases fitting TRBD2. The CDR3 sequence is 15 residues long. Unmatched junction bases numbered 2, after V lost 7 bases and J lost 1 base. From germline, CDR1 is SGHAT and CDR2 FQDESV (reference sequence). This CDR3 reads CASNLAGGSYNEQFF. In DNA, the CDR3 is TGTGCCAGCAACCTAGCGGGAGGGTCCTACAATGAGCAGTTCTTC.

The table lists this clonotype with a count of one. A much larger clone lies a single base off, so this may be a read error. The J gene is TRBJ1-2, the V gene TRBV6-2 or TRBV6-3, with TRBD1 as a possible D gene (6 bases). The germline V gene encodes CDR1 MNHEY and CDR2 SVGEGT. The CDR3 is 15 residues long. Trimming took off 3 bases at V and 9 bases at J, with 20 bases between the two ends. The CDR3: CASSYSPGAPNSYTF. The CDR3 DNA sequence: TGTGCCAGCAGTTATTCCCCAGGGGCGCCTAATAGCTACACCTTC.

The rearrangement uses TRBV30 and TRBJ1-1, with TRBD1 as a possible D gene (5 bases). Trimming pared 0 bases from V and 4 bases from J, leaving 9 bases between. The CDR3 has 13 residues. Germline V gene data show CDR1 as GTSNPN and CDR2 as SVGIG (reference sequence). CDR3 bases: TGTGCCTGGAGTGTACAAACAGGCACTGAAGCTTTCTTT. It codes for CAWSVQTGTEAFF.